This T cell receptor (beta chain) came from a study of cytomegalovirus exposure and HLA in healthy donors. Study summary: The Caucasian-associated ancestry cluster contained 65% to 85% of the approximately 410 genotyped donors. Study-level results: A link between a missense DCLRE1C variant and TCR beta V- and J-gene trimming emerged from a later analysis.

This clone was recorded once. Its specificity is not known. The missing conserved phenylalanine or tryptophan at the end of this CDR3 makes a read error likely. Trimming cost V 4 bases and J 3 bases, with 12 bases left between them. Per germline, CDR1 MGHRA and CDR2 YSYEKL. The CDR3 spans 14 residues. The PCR employed 60 Vbeta primers together with 13 Jbeta primers. Libraries were prepared by immunoSEQ multiplex PCR; TCRdb keeps only in-frame clonotypes and omits some of them. Of about 240,000 clones listed, approximately 81% are singletons. Specimen: PBMCs. The sequence came from a woman aged 55-75 years in good health and CMV-seropositive. The rearrangement links TRBV4-1 to TRBJ1-1, with D possibly matching TRBD1 (5 bases). CDR3 amino acids: CASSRFGGDTEAFL. The CDR3 region has the DNA TGCGCCAGCAGCCGGTTCGGGGGGGACACTGAAGCTTTCCTT.